The subject of this entry is one T cell receptor (beta chain). What it binds is unknown. This entry comes from a study of CD8 T cells in Susac syndrome. The study's findings and limits: Acknowledgment was made by the study that its TCR sequencing and HLA analysis involved a relatively small number of individuals.

Healthy donors matched for age and sex were used as controls. Reverse transcription of roughly 0.45 to 1 ug RNA was performed with random hexamers. One entry per CDR3 protein, called by TCRdb with MiXCR from the immunoSEQ multiplex PCR reads. Of 65,000 to 75,000 distinct CDR3 sequences in the sample, 85% to 95% were seen once. Germline V lookup: CDR1 GTSNPN, CDR2 SVGIG (reference sequence). The CDR3 consists of 13 residues. V was clipped by 5 bases and J by 6 bases, with 17 bases between them. The TCR comes from a human donor in good health. The chain employs TRBV30 and TRBJ2-7; a weak D match, TRBD1 (7 bases). The sample taken for sequencing was CD8+ T cells from PBMCs. The CDR3 spells CAWEGGRGFEQYF. CDR3 nucleotide sequence: TGTGCCTGGGAGGGGGGCAGGGGGTTCGAGCAGTACTTC.